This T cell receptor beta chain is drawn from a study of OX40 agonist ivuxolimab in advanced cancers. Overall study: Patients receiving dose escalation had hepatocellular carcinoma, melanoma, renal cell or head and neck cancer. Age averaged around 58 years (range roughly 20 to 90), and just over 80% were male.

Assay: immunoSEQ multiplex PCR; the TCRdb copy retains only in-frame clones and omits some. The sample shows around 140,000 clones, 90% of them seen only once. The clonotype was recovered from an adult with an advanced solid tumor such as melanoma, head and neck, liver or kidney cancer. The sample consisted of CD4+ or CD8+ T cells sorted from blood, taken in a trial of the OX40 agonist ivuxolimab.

The CDR3 reads CASSLDRNYGYTF. In DNA form, the CDR3 reads TGCGCCAGCAGCTTGGACAGAAACTATGGCTACACCTTC. The chain couples TRBV5-1 to TRBJ1-2; D is undetermined. This CDR3 is 13 amino acids long. CDR1 and CDR2 from the germline V gene are SGHRS and YFSETQ. V was pared by 0 bases and J by 2 bases, with 5 bases between.